This T cell receptor (beta chain) was captured in a study of vaccination and CD4 T cells after COVID-19. Study in general: Convalescents were six males and four females, two of them Hispanic.

The study sequenced cultured CD4+ T cell DNA using the Oncomine TCR Beta short-read assay. Once CD4+ T cells had been cultured, genomic DNA was extracted from them. In TCRdb, the PCR reads were re-called with MiXCR into one record per CDR3 protein. Of more than 13,000 distinct CDR3 sequences in the sample, under 25% were seen once. Notes on this clonotype: The target antigen is unknown.

Treatment indicated: approximately nine-day PBMC culture with coronavirus spike peptide pools or control peptides (ViraFEST assay). The CDR3 is 15 residues long. Trimming cost V 2 bases and J 1 base; bases outside gene matches: 3. Per germline, CDR1 KGHSH and CDR2 LQKENI. The source of this sequence is a human donor with COVID-19. The chain uses TRBV18 and TRBJ2-3, with 7 bases identical to TRBD1. The sequencing sample was made of cultured CD4+ T cells from blood. This CDR3 reads CASSPGQVGTDTQYF. For the CDR3, the DNA is TGTGCCAGCTCACCAGGACAGGTGGGCACAGATACGCAGTATTTT.